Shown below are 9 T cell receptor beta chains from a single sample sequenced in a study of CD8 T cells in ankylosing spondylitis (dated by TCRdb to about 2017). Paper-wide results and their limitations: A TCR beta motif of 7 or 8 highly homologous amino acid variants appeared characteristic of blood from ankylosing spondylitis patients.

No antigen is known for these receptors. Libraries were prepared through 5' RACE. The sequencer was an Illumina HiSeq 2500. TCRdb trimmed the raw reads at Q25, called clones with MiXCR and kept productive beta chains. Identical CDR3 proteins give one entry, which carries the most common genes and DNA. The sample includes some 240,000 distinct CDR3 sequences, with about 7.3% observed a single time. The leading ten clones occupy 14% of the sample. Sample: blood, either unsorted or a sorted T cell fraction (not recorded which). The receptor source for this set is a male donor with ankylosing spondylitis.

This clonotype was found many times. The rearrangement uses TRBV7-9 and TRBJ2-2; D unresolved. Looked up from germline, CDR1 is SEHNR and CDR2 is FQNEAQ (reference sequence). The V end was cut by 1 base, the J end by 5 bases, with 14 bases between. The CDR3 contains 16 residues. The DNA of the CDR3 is TGTGCCAGCAGCTTAGAAAAAGCCGCCTGGACCGGGGAGCTGTTTTTT. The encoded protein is CASSLEKAAWTGELFF.

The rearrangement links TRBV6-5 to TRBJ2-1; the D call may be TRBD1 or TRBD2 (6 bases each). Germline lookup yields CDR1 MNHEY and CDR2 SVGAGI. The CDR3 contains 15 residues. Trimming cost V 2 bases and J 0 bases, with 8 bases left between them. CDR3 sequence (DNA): TGTGCCAGCAGTTACAGGGGGGCCTCCTACAATGAGCAGTTCTTC. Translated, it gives CASSYRGASYNEQFF.

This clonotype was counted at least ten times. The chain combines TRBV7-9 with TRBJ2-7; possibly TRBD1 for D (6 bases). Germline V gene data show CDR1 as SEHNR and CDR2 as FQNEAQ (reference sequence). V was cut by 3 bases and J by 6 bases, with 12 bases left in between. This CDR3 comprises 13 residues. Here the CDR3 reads CASSFASGVEQYF. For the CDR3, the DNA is TGTGCCAGCAGCTTTGCCTCAGGGGTCGAGCAGTACTTC.

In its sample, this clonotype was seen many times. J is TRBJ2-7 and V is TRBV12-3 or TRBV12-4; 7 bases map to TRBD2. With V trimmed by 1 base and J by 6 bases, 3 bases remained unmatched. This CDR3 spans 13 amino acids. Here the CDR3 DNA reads TGTGCCAGCAGTTTAGGAGCGGGGAGCGAGCAGTACTTC. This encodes CASSLGAGSEQYF.

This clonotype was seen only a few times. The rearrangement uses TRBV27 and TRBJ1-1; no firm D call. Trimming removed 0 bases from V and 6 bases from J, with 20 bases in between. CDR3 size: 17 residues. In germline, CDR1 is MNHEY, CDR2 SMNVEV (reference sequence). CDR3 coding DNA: TGTGCCAGCAGTTTATCGAAAGGCGGACCCGTCGGCGCTGAAGCTTTCTTT. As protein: CASSLSKGGPVGAEAFF.

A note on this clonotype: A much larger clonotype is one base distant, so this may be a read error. The CDR3 region is CASSLSEGDTEAFF. CDR3 DNA: TGTGCCAGCAGCTTATCGGAAGGGGACACTGAAGCTTTCTTT. The chain links TRBV7-6 to TRBJ1-1; TRBD1 is a possible D gene (5 bases). The CDR3 is made up of 14 amino acids. V was cut by 2 bases and J by 3 bases, with 10 bases left in between. CDR1 is SGHVS, CDR2 FNYEAQ, per germline.

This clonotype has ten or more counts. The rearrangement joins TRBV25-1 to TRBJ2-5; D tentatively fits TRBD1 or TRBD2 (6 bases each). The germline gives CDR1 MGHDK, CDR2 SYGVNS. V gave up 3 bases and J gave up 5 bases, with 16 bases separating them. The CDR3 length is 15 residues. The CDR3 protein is CASSERWGAGETQYF. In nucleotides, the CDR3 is TGTGCCAGCAGTGAGAGGTGGGGGGCTGGGGAGACCCAGTACTTC. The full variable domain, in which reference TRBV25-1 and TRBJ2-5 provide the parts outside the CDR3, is EADIYQTPRYLVIGTGKKITLECSQTMGHDKMYWYQQDPGMELHLIHYSYGVNSTEKGDLSSESTVSRIRTEHFPLTLESARPSHTSQYLCASSERWGAGETQYFGPGTRLLVL.

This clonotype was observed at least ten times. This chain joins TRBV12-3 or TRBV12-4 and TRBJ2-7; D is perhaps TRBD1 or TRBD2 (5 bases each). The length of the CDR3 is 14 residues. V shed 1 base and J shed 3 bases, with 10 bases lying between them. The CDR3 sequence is CASSLEQAGYEQYF. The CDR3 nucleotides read TGTGCCAGCAGTTTAGAACAGGCGGGCTACGAGCAGTACTTC.

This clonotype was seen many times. The CDR3 DNA reads TGTGCCAGCAGTTTAGATAGGGCCAGTTCTAAAACGAATCAGCCCCAGCATTTT. Translated: CASSLDRASSKTNQPQHF. V gene TRBV28 combines with J gene TRBJ1-5; D unresolved. The germline V gene has CDR1 MDHEN and CDR2 SYDVKM. The CDR3 has 18 residues. V was shortened by 2 bases and J by 4 bases, with 21 bases between the two germline ends. The variable domain in full, completed from reference TRBV28 and TRBJ1-5, reads DVKVTQSSRYLVKRTGEKVFLECVQDMDHENMFWYRQDPGLGLRLIYFSYDVKMKEKGDIPEGYSVSREKKERFSLILESASTNQTSMYLCASSLDRASSKTNQPQHFGDGTRLSIL.